This entry lists 25 T cell receptor beta chains sequenced from one sample in a study of blood T cell repertoires in COVID-19 (dated by TCRdb to 2018 to 2021). Receptor libraries were prepared by the immunoSEQ multiplex PCR assay. What TCRdb holds here is the immuneACCESS table cut down to in-frame rearrangements. Part of the clones is not present; checked against another copy, under half of the missing clones reflect an unresolved V gene, and the others are unexplained. The sample has 210,000 or so clones on record, 65% to 85% of them singletons. Roughly 4.5% of the sample comes from the top ten. Sequenced material: PBMCs or T cells enriched from blood (not recorded which). These receptors all stem from a man aged 25 to 40 with acute COVID-19.

The chain recombines TRBV5-1 with TRBJ2-5, with 8 positions matching TRBD2. The CDR3 covers 16 residues. Germline values: CDR1 SGHRS, CDR2 YFSETQ. After removal of 4 bases from V and 2 bases from J, the junction contained 10 bases not matched to a gene. The CDR3 region is CASSTSPPGGQETQYF. CDR3 bases: TGCGCCAGCAGCACCTCCCCTCCGGGGGGGCAAGAGACCCAGTACTTC.

The gene calls are TRBV27 and TRBJ2-7; perhaps TRBD1 as D (6 bases). This CDR3 region has 14 residues. V was shortened by 1 base and J by 4 bases, with 11 bases between the two germline ends. Per the germline V gene, CDR1 is MNHEY and CDR2 is SMNVEV (reference sequence). CDR3 sequence reads: CASSLFPRGYEQYF. CDR3 bases: TGTGCCAGCAGTTTATTCCCCAGGGGATACGAGCAGTACTTC.

This sequence joins TRBV19 and TRBJ1-1; 9 bases align to TRBD1. Germline loops: CDR1 LNHDA, CDR2 SQIVND (reference sequence). Unmatched junction bases numbered 5, after V lost 6 bases and J lost 6 bases. The CDR3 runs to 13 residues. The CDR3 is CASRPRQGAEAFF. CDR3 nucleotides: TGTGCCAGTAGACCCAGACAGGGGGCTGAAGCTTTCTTT.

There are a few counts of this clone. The chain is built from TRBV19 and TRBJ1-5, with no clear D. The CDR3 is 15 residues long. Per germline, CDR1 LNHDA and CDR2 SQIVND (reference sequence). Deletions cut 1 base from V and 6 bases from J, with 13 bases between. CDR3 nucleotides: TGTGCCAGTAGTATAGCTGGTTCCGGGGTTCAGCCCCAGCATTTT. Amino acids: CASSIAGSGVQPQHF.

V gene TRBV5-1 combines with J gene TRBJ1-2; D gene unclear. Per germline, CDR1 SGHRS and CDR2 YFSETQ. The ends were cut back, 5 bases at V and 6 bases at J, with 14 bases in the middle. CDR3 size: 13 residues. The CDR3 reads CASRAEVWDGYTF. In DNA, the CDR3 is TGCGCCAGCAGAGCGGAAGTATGGGATGGCTACACCTTC. Full variable domain (missing parts from reference TRBV5-1 and TRBJ1-2): KAGVTQTPRYLIKTRGQQVTLSCSPISGHRSVSWYQQTPGQGLQFLFEYFSETQRNKGNFPGRFSGRQFSNSRSEMNVSTLELGDSALYLCASRAEVWDGYTFGSGTRLTVV.

The chain couples TRBV6-1 to TRBJ2-7; D perhaps matches TRBD1 (5 bases). Per the germline V gene, CDR1 is MNHNS and CDR2 is SASEGT. CDR3 size: 16 residues. V dropped 2 bases and J dropped 0 bases, with 14 bases sitting between them. This CDR3 reads CASSERGQGSSYEQYF. The CDR3 DNA is TGTGCCAGCAGTGAAAGGGGTCAGGGAAGCTCCTACGAGCAGTACTTC.

The chain combines TRBV3-1 (or the pseudogene TRBV3-2) with TRBJ2-5, with TRBD1 matching 8 bases. J lost 5 bases, V lost 3 bases, and 8 bases had no gene match. This CDR3 contains 15 residues. Germline loops: CDR1 LGHDT, CDR2 YNNKEL (reference sequence). CDR3 sequence: CASSHTSTGGETQYF. In DNA form, the CDR3 reads TGTGCCAGCAGCCATACTTCCACAGGGGGGGAGACCCAGTACTTC.

In nucleotides, the CDR3 is TGTGCCAGCAGTTACCGGACAGGGCTTTCAGATGGCTACACCTTC. It translates to CASSYRTGLSDGYTF. The chain employs TRBV27 and TRBJ1-2; TRBD1 matches 8 bases. This CDR3 is built from 15 residues. Germline V lookup: CDR1 MNHEY, CDR2 SMNVEV (reference sequence). With 4 bases clipped from V and 6 bases from J, the junction kept 10 bases outside the gene matches.

The chain combines TRBV6-5 with TRBJ2-5; D perhaps matches TRBD1 (5 bases). The V gene's germline CDR1 is MNHEY and CDR2 SVGAGI. V dropped 6 bases and J dropped 1 base, with 9 bases sitting between them. The CDR3 loop spans 13 amino acids. Here the CDR3 DNA reads TGTGCCAGCAGCATGGACACCCAAGAGACCCAGTACTTC. It translates to CASSMDTQETQYF.

V gene TRBV6-5 combines with J gene TRBJ2-1; weak D call: TRBD1 (5 bases). Germline CDR1 and CDR2: MNHEY and SVGAGI. CDR3 length: 15 amino acids. V was shortened by 6 bases and J by 7 bases, with 19 bases between the two germline ends. The CDR3 loop reads CASRPTSSTVNEQFF. The CDR3 DNA reads TGTGCCAGCAGGCCCACCTCCTCGACAGTAAATGAGCAGTTCTTC.

This chain links TRBV3-1 (or the pseudogene TRBV3-2) with TRBJ2-3, with a tentative D call TRBD1 (6 bases). The CDR3 runs 12 residues. The germline gives CDR1 LGHDT, CDR2 YNNKEL (reference sequence). Trimming stripped 1 base from V and 8 bases from J, with 7 bases between. CDR3 sequence (DNA): TGTGCCAGCAGCCAAGTACAGGGTACGCAGTATTTT. It codes for CASSQVQGTQYF.

The J gene is TRBJ1-4, the V gene TRBV5-5; 7 nucleotides agree with TRBD1. This CDR3 is 16 amino acids long. V lost 6 bases and J lost 0; bases outside the gene matches: 8. CDR1 and CDR2 (germline): SGHKS, YYEKEE (reference sequence). DNA of the CDR3: TGTGCCAGCAACGCCGGGACAGCCGCAACTAATGAAAAACTGTTTTTT. This codes for CASNAGTAATNEKLFF.

The V call is TRBV30, the J call TRBJ1-3; D is possibly TRBD1 (5 bases). The V and J ends lost 8 bases and 0 bases respectively, with 20 bases between them. CDR1 GTSNPN and CDR2 SVGIG come from the germline V gene (reference sequence). This CDR3 is built from 16 residues. CDR3 nucleotides: TGTGCCACCACCATGGGCTGGGGCCTCTCTGGAAACACCATATATTTT. Its translation is CATTMGWGLSGNTIYF.

The V gene is TRBV4-1, the J gene TRBJ1-1; tentative D call: TRBD1 (5 bases). The germline gives CDR1 MGHRA, CDR2 YSYEKL. CDR3 size: 14 residues. Trimming removed 0 bases at V and 5 bases at J, with 10 bases between. The CDR3 DNA follows: TGCGCCAGCAGCCAAGAAGGGGTATTAACTGAAGCTTTCTTT. Translation: CASSQEGVLTEAFF.

This chain joins TRBV21-1 and TRBJ2-1; no DNA check was done on the table's D call, TRBD1. TRBV21-1 is termed a pseudogene. This CDR3 has 17 amino acids. CDR3 nucleotide sequence: TGTGCCAGCAGCAAAGCCGATTGGACAGGACTTAACAATGAGCAGTTCTTC. It codes for CASSKADWTGLNNEQFF.

This clone came up a few times. DNA of the CDR3: TGCGCCAGCAGCTTGGACAGTAACTATGGCTACACCTTC. Its protein product is CASSLDSNYGYTF. The chain has TRBV5-1 and TRBJ1-2; D is undetermined. The germline CDR1 and CDR2 sequences are SGHRS and YFSETQ. The V gene lost 0 bases and the J gene lost 1 base, with 4 bases spanning the gap. CDR3 size: 13 residues.

This chain joins TRBV24-1 and TRBJ2-7; a weak D match, TRBD1 (6 bases). The V end was cut by 3 bases, the J end by 3 bases, with 11 bases between. In germline, CDR1 is KGHDR, CDR2 SFDVKD. The CDR3 sequence is 14 residues long. The CDR3 nucleotides are TGTGCCACCAGTGATGATGAGACAGGCTACGAGCAGTACTTC. Amino acids: CATSDDETGYEQYF.

The gene calls are TRBV30 and TRBJ1-6; D is uncertain. The CDR3 loop spans 13 amino acids. CDR1 and CDR2 from the germline V gene are GTSNPN and SVGIG (reference sequence). V was trimmed by 3 bases and J by 7 bases, leaving 10 bases between them. The CDR3: CAWRQVPNSPLHF. Written as DNA, the CDR3 is TGTGCCTGGAGGCAGGTACCCAATTCACCCCTCCACTTT.

V gene TRBV19 combines with J gene TRBJ1-1; D perhaps matches TRBD1 (5 bases). Germline assignment: CDR1 LNHDA and CDR2 SQIVND (reference sequence). The V end was cut by 5 bases, the J end by 1 base, with 8 bases between. The CDR3 is made up of 13 amino acids. CDR3 protein: CASSATGNTEAFF. The CDR3 DNA sequence: TGTGCCAGTAGTGCCACAGGGAACACTGAAGCTTTCTTT.

The V and J genes are TRBV11-2 and TRBJ2-1; perhaps TRBD2 as D (6 bases). Germline assignment: CDR1 SGHAT and CDR2 FQNNGV. V gave up 5 bases and J gave up 7 bases, with 12 bases separating them. This CDR3 is 13 amino acids long. The CDR3 DNA reads TGTGCCAGCAGCCCAACGACTAGAAATGAGCAGTTCTTC. Encoded protein: CASSPTTRNEQFF.

The V and J genes are TRBV5-5 and TRBJ1-2, with no clear D. V was trimmed by 4 bases and J by 6 bases, leaving 7 bases between them. Germline loops: CDR1 SGHKS, CDR2 YYEKEE (reference sequence). CDR3 length equals 11 residues. This CDR3 is CASSPLNGYTF. CDR3 in DNA: TGTGCCAGCAGCCCCCTTAATGGCTACACCTTC.

The V call is TRBV10-3, the J call TRBJ1-3; the D gene is possibly TRBD1 (5 bases). V shed 1 base and J shed 0 bases, with 10 bases lying between them. CDR3 size: 16 residues. Germline loops: CDR1 ENHRY, CDR2 SYGVKD. The CDR3 DNA follows: TGTGCCATCAGTGAGTGGACACTTCGCTCTGGAAACACCATATATTTT. This encodes CAISEWTLRSGNTIYF.

The rearrangement uses TRBV12-1 and TRBJ1-5; TRBD1, the table's D call, lacks a check against the DNA. TRBV12-1 is assigned pseudogene status. The CDR3 runs 18 residues. CDR3 nucleotides: TGTGCCAGCAGCCCGGACAGGACGAGCATTTATAGCAATCAGCCCCAGCATTTT. Its protein is CASSPDRTSIYSNQPQHF.

The chain uses TRBV27 and TRBJ1-3; D gene unclear. The germline gives CDR1 MNHEY, CDR2 SMNVEV (reference sequence). V lost 4 bases and J 4 bases, leaving 17 bases between the germline ends. The CDR3 has 16 amino acids. CDR3 coding DNA: TGTGCCAGCAGTTCCGAGACACCGGGGAAAGGAAACACCATATATTTT. This gives the protein CASSSETPGKGNTIYF.

The chain recombines TRBV27 with TRBJ1-1, with a tentative D call TRBD1 (5 bases). This CDR3 is 14 amino acids long. V was pared by 2 bases and J by 0 bases, with 7 bases between. Germline values: CDR1 MNHEY, CDR2 SMNVEV (reference sequence). CDR3 DNA sequence: TGTGCCAGCAGTTTAGGGGCAGTGAACACTGAAGCTTTCTTT. Residues: CASSLGAVNTEAFF.